These 23 T cell receptor beta chains share one sample of origin, sequenced in a study of T cell clonality in common variable immunodeficiency. Using immunoSEQ multiplex PCR, the repertoire was profiled, and TCRdb retains in-frame clones only, with some absent. The sample counts under 40,000 clones, none seen once; the ten largest own roughly 5.9%. No antigens are known for them. Overall study findings and caveats: In common variable immunodeficiency, TCR beta chains reportedly carried fewer deletions and N-nucleotide insertions.

What was sequenced was peripheral blood mononuclear cells. The receptors were sampled from a human donor with common variable immunodeficiency.

This clone was detected many times. The missing CDR3 end, 3 residues past where the read stops, is filled in from the germline J gene. This chain links TRBV7-9 with TRBJ2-5, with D unresolved. The germline gives CDR1 SEHNR, CDR2 FQNEAQ (reference sequence). The length of the CDR3 is 12 residues. The V end was cut by 4 bases, the J end by 5 bases, with 8 bases between. CDR3 bases read: TGTGCCAGCAGCTCAGCCGTCGAGACC. This gives the protein CASSSAVET. The full CDR3 protein reads CASSSAVETQYF.

This clone was picked up a small number of times. The observed sequence ends 3 residues before the CDR3 terminus, with the missing tail filled in from the germline J gene. The V call is TRBV6-2 or TRBV6-3, the J call TRBJ1-6; D perhaps matches TRBD1 (5 bases). Between the trimmed V and J ends, which lost 2 bases and 11 bases, there was a span of 10 bases. Germline V gene lookup returns CDR1 MNHEY and CDR2 SVGEGT. The CDR3 length is 13 residues. CDR3 loop: CASSYVGGAPLHF. CDR3 DNA (partial): TGTGCCAGCAGTTACGTGGGGGGTGCACCC.

In the case of this clone: The read gets to within 3 residues of the CDR3 end, and the germline J gene fills in the rest. The chain joins TRBV20-1 to TRBJ2-3; 7 nucleotides match TRBD1. The J segment lost 2 bases and the V segment lost 3 bases, leaving 11 bases of the junction unmatched. This CDR3 has 16 amino acids. CDR1 DFQATT and CDR2 SNEGSKA come from the germline V gene (reference sequence). The part of the CDR3 DNA that was read is TGCAGTGCTAGCCAAACCGGGACAGATTACACAGATACG. Its translation is CSASQTGTDYTDT. The complete CDR3 reads CSASQTGTDYTDTQYF.

There are many counts of this clone. The read halts 3 residues ahead of the CDR3 end, with the missing end drawn from the germline J gene. V and J are TRBV30 and TRBJ1-1; 7 nucleotides agree with TRBD1. Germline-derived CDR1 and CDR2 are GTSNPN and SVGIG (reference sequence). CDR3 length: 13 residues. Trimming took 3 bases from V and 6 from J; bases not matched to a gene: 7. Incomplete CDR3 DNA: TGTGCCTGGAGAGGGTTCGACAGGGCTGAA. Translating gives CAWRGFDRAE. The entire CDR3 reads CAWRGFDRAEAFF.

This clone occurred a few times. The read ends 3 residues before the CDR3 terminus; that terminus is restored from the germline J gene. The J gene is TRBJ2-7, the V gene TRBV2; D gene ambiguous. Looked up from germline, CDR1 is SNHLY and CDR2 is FYNNEI. The CDR3 has 11 residues. The V end lost 6 bases, the J end lost 4 bases, and 7 bases lay between the germline ends. The chain's CDR3 is CASSLEYEQYF. The part of the CDR3 DNA that was read is TGTGCCAGCAGCTTAGAATACGAG.

This clone appeared many times. The read is 3 residues too short to cover the CDR3 end, so that end is filled in from the germline J gene. This chain connects TRBV30 to TRBJ2-3, with 10 bases identical to TRBD1. CDR1 and CDR2 (germline): GTSNPN, SVGIG (reference sequence). Trimming at V came to 4 bases and at J to 1 base, leaving 5 bases not matched to a gene. CDR3 length: 15 residues. CDR3 bases read: TGTGCCTGGAACATGGGGACAGGGGGCACAGATACG. Translating it yields CAWNMGTGGTDT. The CDR3 in its entirety is CAWNMGTGGTDTQYF.

This clone has at least ten counts. The CDR3 end lies 3 residues beyond the end of the read and is filled in from the germline J gene. The V and J genes are TRBV18 and TRBJ1-1, with 9 bases fitting TRBD1. The V gene end was trimmed by 2 bases and the J gene end by 6 bases; junction bases not matched to a gene: 7. This CDR3 comprises 15 residues. Germline assignment: CDR1 KGHSH and CDR2 LQKENI. The CDR3 bases that were read are TGTGCCAGCTCACCATTAAAACAGGGGGCTTCTGAA. Its protein is CASSPLKQGASE. Given in full, the CDR3 is CASSPLKQGASEAFF. Variable domain in full (rest from reference TRBV18 and TRBJ1-1): NAGVMQNPRHLVRRRGQEARLRCSPMKGHSHVYWYRQLPEEGLKFMVYLQKENIIDESGMPKERFSAEFPKEGPSILRIQQVVRGDSAAYFCASSPLKQGASEAFFGQGTRLTVV.

The sample holds a few counts of this clone. The observed sequence ends 3 residues before the CDR3 terminus, with the missing tail filled in from the germline J gene. The chain is built from TRBV7-9 and TRBJ2-3; TRBD2 aligns across 9 bases. This CDR3 region has 14 residues. V was pared by 6 bases and J by 5 bases, with 6 bases of the junction left unmatched. CDR1 and CDR2 (germline): SEHNR, FQNEAQ (reference sequence). Incomplete CDR3 DNA: TGTGCCAGCAGTAGCGGGGGCCCTTTAGATACG. Residues: CASSSGGPLDT. The entire CDR3 sequence reads CASSSGGPLDTQYF.

This clone was counted at least ten times. The DNA ends 3 residues before the CDR3 does, and the rest of the CDR3 is filled in from the germline J gene. The chain recombines TRBV7-9 with TRBJ2-7; the match to TRBD2 covers 8 bases. V dropped 3 bases and J dropped 5; count of bases not matched to a gene: 6. The length of the CDR3 is 14 residues. CDR1 is SEHNR and CDR2 is FQNEAQ in the germline V gene (reference sequence). The part of the CDR3 DNA that was read is TGTGCCAGCAGCTTTTTTATTAGCGGGGACGAG. Amino acid sequence: CASSFFISGDE. The full CDR3 reads CASSFFISGDEQYF.

This clone was counted ten times or more. Read sequence stops 3 residues before the CDR3 end, and the germline J gene provides the missing end. V usage is TRBV10-3 and J usage is TRBJ1-1; possibly TRBD1 for D (6 bases). Germline V gene lookup returns CDR1 ENHRY and CDR2 SYGVKD. Trimming took 8 bases from V and 4 from J, leaving 20 bases between them. CDR3 length equals 15 residues. The CDR3 loop reads CAIADEQGRGTEAFF. CDR3 DNA (partial): TGTGCCATCGCGGACGAACAGGGCCGGGGCACTGAA.

Ten or more counts support this clone. The CDR3 end lies 3 residues beyond the end of the read and is filled in from the germline J gene. The chain has TRBV29-1 and TRBJ1-5; D remains ambiguous. The CDR3 runs to 11 residues. Germline V gene sequence: CDR1 SQVTM, CDR2 ANQGSEA. The V and J ends lost 8 bases and 2 bases respectively, with 7 bases between them. CDR3 DNA (partial): TGCAGCATAGATGGCAATCAGCCC. It translates to CSIDGNQP. The whole CDR3 sequence reads CSIDGNQPQHF.

This clone was counted between two and nine times. The DNA ends 3 residues before the CDR3 does, and the rest of the CDR3 is filled in from the germline J gene. The gene calls are TRBV6-2 or TRBV6-3 and TRBJ2-3; 8 positions agree with TRBD2. CDR3 length: 13 residues. Germline CDR1 and CDR2: MNHEY and SVGEGT. Trimming at V came to 8 bases and at J to 4 bases, leaving 5 bases not matched to a gene. The CDR3 loop reads CASQRGGADTQYF. The CDR3 bases that were read are TGTGCCAGCCAACGGGGGGGCGCAGATACG.

This clone has just a few counts. The sequenced fragment ends 3 residues before the CDR3 boundary, so the rest is inferred from the germline J gene. The chain combines TRBV20-1 with TRBJ2-5, with 9 positions matching TRBD2. CDR1 DFQATT and CDR2 SNEGSKA come from the germline V gene (reference sequence). This CDR3 contains 15 residues. The J segment lost 5 bases and the V segment lost 2 bases, leaving 9 bases of the junction unmatched. The CDR3 bases that were read are TGCAGTGCTAGACCCGGCGGGGGGGCGCGGGAGACC. This translates into CSARPGGGARET. Given in full, the CDR3 is CSARPGGGARETQYF.

This clone appeared a few times. From the germline J gene comes the end of the CDR3, since the read stops 3 residues before it. The chain carries TRBV30 and TRBJ1-3, with D perhaps TRBD1 (6 bases). CDR1 and CDR2 from the germline V gene are GTSNPN and SVGIG (reference sequence). Deletions cut 0 bases from V and 3 bases from J, with 15 bases between. The CDR3 has 16 amino acids. Incomplete CDR3 DNA: TGTGCCTGGAGTGTACGAACAGGGAGGAATGGAAACACC. It encodes CAWSVRTGRNGNT. The complete CDR3 sequence is CAWSVRTGRNGNTIYF.

A word on this clone: The read comes to an end 3 residues before the CDR3 does, leaving the germline J gene to fill in the end. The rearrangement joins TRBV18 to TRBJ1-4; unclear D gene. This CDR3 has 18 residues. Germline CDR1 is KGHSH and CDR2 is LQKENI. V shed 2 bases and J shed 0 bases, with 16 bases lying between them. The part of the CDR3 DNA that was read is TGTGCCAGCTCACCAAACGCTCCTAGAGCTGCAACTAATGAAAAA. Translated, it gives CASSPNAPRAATNEK. The CDR3, in full, reads CASSPNAPRAATNEKLFF.

Only a few counts were recorded for this clone. The CDR3 is cut off 3 residues early in the read; its end comes from the germline J gene. V is TRBV19 and J is TRBJ2-5; 7 bases align to TRBD1. Germline CDR1 reads LNHDA; CDR2 reads SQIVND (reference sequence). This CDR3 comprises 14 residues. The V segment lost 5 bases and the J segment 2 bases; nucleotides outside the gene matches: 5. The CDR3 spells CASSAWTGQETQYF. The covered CDR3 bases are TGTGCCAGTAGTGCGTGGACAGGACAAGAGACC. Full variable domain (remainder filled in from reference TRBV19 and TRBJ2-5): DGGITQSPKYLFRKEGQNVTLSCEQNLNHDAMYWYRQDPGQGLRLIYYSQIVNDFQKGDIAEGYSVSREKKESFPLTVTSAQKNPTAFYLCASSAWTGQETQYFGPGTRLLVL.

This clone was seen at least ten times. The CDR3 is cut off 3 residues early in the read; its end comes from the germline J gene. The chain uses TRBV18 and TRBJ2-5; tentatively, D is TRBD2 (6 bases). Trimming stripped 3 bases from V and 5 bases from J, with 16 bases between. Germline V lookup: CDR1 KGHSH, CDR2 LQKENI. This CDR3 contains 15 residues. The CDR3 bases that were read are TGTGCCAGCTCACCCGCGGGCCTTCGGGAGGAGACC. Encoded protein: CASSPAGLREET. In full, the CDR3 is CASSPAGLREETQYF.

The table lists this clone with a few counts. The CDR3 is cut off 3 residues early in the read; its end comes from the germline J gene. The chain uses TRBV20-1 and TRBJ2-1, with 10 positions matching TRBD2. Trimming cost V 5 bases and J 8 bases; bases outside gene matches: 12. Germline loops: CDR1 DFQATT, CDR2 SNEGSKA (reference sequence). The CDR3 has 15 residues. CDR3 bases read: TGCAGTGCTGATAGCCTCAGCGGGGGGGCCGATGAG. Its protein is CSADSLSGGADE. The full CDR3 sequence reads CSADSLSGGADEQFF.

Concerning this clone: The CDR3 goes on 3 residues after the read ends, and that part is filled in from the germline J gene. The chain uses TRBV11-1 and TRBJ1-5, with TRBD1 matching over 11 bases. Germline V CDR1 and CDR2: SGHAT, FQDESV (reference sequence). The V segment lost 4 bases and the J segment 7 bases; nucleotides outside the gene matches: 6. The CDR3 has 15 amino acids. The CDR3 bases that were read are TGTGCCAGCAGCTCAACCCGGGACAGGGGGCAGCCC. Encoded protein: CASSSTRDRGQP. The full-length CDR3 reads as CASSSTRDRGQPQHF.

This clone was counted ten times or more. The read terminates 3 residues ahead of where the CDR3 ends, so the germline J gene completes it. The J gene is TRBJ2-2, the V gene TRBV14; no reliable D call. Trimming removed 6 bases from V and 0 bases from J, with 5 bases in between. This CDR3 comprises 13 residues. The V gene's germline CDR1 is SGHDN and CDR2 FVKESK. This CDR3 reads CASSLSNTGELFF. CDR3 bases read: TGTGCCAGCAGTCTATCGAACACCGGGGAG.

In the case of this clone: Read sequence stops 3 residues before the CDR3 end, and the germline J gene provides the missing end. This rearrangement joins TRBV5-1 to TRBJ2-7, with TRBD1 matching over 7 bases. This CDR3 contains 14 residues. Germline CDR1 SGHRS, CDR2 YFSETQ. J was trimmed by 6 bases and V by 0 bases; bases with no gene match: 6. Incomplete CDR3 DNA: TGCGCCAGCAGCTTGGGAGACAGGGCTCGCGAG. It encodes CASSLGDRARE. The whole CDR3 sequence is CASSLGDRAREQYF.

Of note for this clone: Read sequence stops 3 residues before the CDR3 end, and the germline J gene provides the missing end. V usage is TRBV2 and J usage is TRBJ2-7; 9 positions match TRBD1. The V gene end was trimmed by 6 bases and the J gene end by 4 bases; junction bases not matched to a gene: 10. CDR3 length: 15 residues. Germline V gene lookup returns CDR1 SNHLY and CDR2 FYNNEI. The covered CDR3 bases are TGTGCCAGCAGGACCGGGACAGGGAGGGCTTACGAG. Translating it yields CASRTGTGRAYE. The CDR3, in full, reads CASRTGTGRAYEQYF. The full variable domain, rest sourced from reference TRBV2 and TRBJ2-7, is EPEVTQTPSHQVTQMGQEVILRCVPISNHLYFYWYRQILGQKVEFLVSFYNNEISEKSEIFDDQFSVERPDGSNFTLKIRSTKLEDSAMYFCASRTGTGRAYEQYFGPGTRLTVT.

This clone was seen more than once but under ten times. The CDR3 extends 3 residues past the end of the read, so its final part is completed from the germline J gene. The chain combines TRBV2 with TRBJ2-3; TRBD2 is a possible D gene (6 bases). V lost 8 bases and J 3 bases, leaving 18 bases between the germline ends. This CDR3 is 15 amino acids long. Germline CDR1 SNHLY, CDR2 FYNNEI. The CDR3 sequence is CASSRTVGGTDTQYF. The sequenced CDR3 bases are TGTGCCAGCTCAAGGACCGTGGGGGGAACAGATACG.